The following is a TCR beta chain sequence with its context. Produced via immunoSEQ multiplex PCR; TCRdb's table is partial and in-frame only. The sample lists 300,000 or so clones, more than 75% seen once, with approximately 7.8% in the top ten. The data stem from a study of blood T cell repertoires in COVID-19. Sequenced material: peripheral blood. The receptor was derived from a woman aged 50 to 65 who had recovered from COVID-19.

The CDR3 DNA sequence: TGTGCCAGCACCCGAGGGGGGGGAAACCAAGAGACCCAGTACTTC. Encoded protein: CASTRGGGNQETQYF. The chain uses TRBV7-9 and TRBJ2-5; maybe TRBD2 (7 bases). Germline lookup yields CDR1 SEHNR and CDR2 FQNEAQ (reference sequence). V lost 7 bases and J lost 0, with 15 bases in between. CDR3 length: 15 residues.